Listed below are T cell receptor beta chains from one sample, sequenced in a study of CXCR3-negative and CXCR3-positive naive CD8 T cells. From the 5' RACE reads, TCRdb lists one entry per CDR3 protein and no DNA. The listing records over 100,000 distinct CDR3 sequences. Sequences were obtained from naive CXCR3- CD8+ T cells from blood. These receptor sequences come from a human donor in good health. Some clones in this sample may be carry-over from other donors' samples. The CDR3 runs from the conserved cysteine through the conserved F or W.

cdr3_aa: CAWTSGTGYNQPQHF
v_call: TRBV30
j_call: TRBJ1-5

cdr3_aa: CASSDSSEKLFF
v_call: TRBV6-5
j_call: TRBJ1-4

cdr3_aa: CASSLPTSGVIYEQFF
v_call: TRBV5-1
j_call: TRBJ2-1

cdr3_aa: CASSPRPTYLQETQYF
v_call: TRBV14
j_call: TRBJ2-5

cdr3_aa: CASSPTGATEAFF
v_call: TRBV7-9
j_call: TRBJ1-1

cdr3_aa: CSVDFIAGNQETQYF
v_call: TRBV29-1
j_call: TRBJ2-5

cdr3_aa: CASSWGQMNTEAFF
v_call: TRBV5-6
j_call: TRBJ1-1

cdr3_aa: CASSGIAGGTDTQYF
v_call: TRBV6-4
j_call: TRBJ2-3

cdr3_aa: CASSLAPGRPSNTGELFF
v_call: TRBV12-3/TRBV12-4
j_call: TRBJ2-2

cdr3_aa: CASSLSGQGENYGYTF
v_call: TRBV27
j_call: TRBJ1-2

cdr3_aa: CASSGLGVPGNSPLHF
v_call: TRBV5-1
j_call: TRBJ1-6

cdr3_aa: CASSEQDGELFF
v_call: TRBV5-6
j_call: TRBJ2-2

cdr3_aa: CASSLVSSGAEETQYF
v_call: TRBV28
j_call: TRBJ2-5

cdr3_aa: CASSPALGPQETQYF
v_call: TRBV7-9
j_call: TRBJ2-5

cdr3_aa: CASSPKGWGGYTF
v_call: TRBV12-3/TRBV12-4
j_call: TRBJ1-2

cdr3_aa: CASSQGAGTVAYEQYF
v_call: TRBV12-3/TRBV12-4
j_call: TRBJ2-7

cdr3_aa: CSARVDQTPVGGETQYF
v_call: TRBV20-1
j_call: TRBJ2-5

cdr3_aa: CAIGGADTQYF
v_call: TRBV10-3
j_call: TRBJ2-3

cdr3_aa: CASSRASGVNEQFF
v_call: TRBV27
j_call: TRBJ2-1

cdr3_aa: CASSPRHRGRDNTGELFF
v_call: TRBV12-3/TRBV12-4
j_call: TRBJ2-2

cdr3_aa: CASSPEVATNEKLFF
v_call: TRBV18
j_call: TRBJ1-4

cdr3_aa: CASSQDQGSGSPLHF
v_call: TRBV4-3
j_call: TRBJ1-6

cdr3_aa: CASSLGQGTTEAFF
v_call: TRBV5-1
j_call: TRBJ1-1

cdr3_aa: CASSVGQGIYEQYF
v_call: TRBV5-4
j_call: TRBJ2-7